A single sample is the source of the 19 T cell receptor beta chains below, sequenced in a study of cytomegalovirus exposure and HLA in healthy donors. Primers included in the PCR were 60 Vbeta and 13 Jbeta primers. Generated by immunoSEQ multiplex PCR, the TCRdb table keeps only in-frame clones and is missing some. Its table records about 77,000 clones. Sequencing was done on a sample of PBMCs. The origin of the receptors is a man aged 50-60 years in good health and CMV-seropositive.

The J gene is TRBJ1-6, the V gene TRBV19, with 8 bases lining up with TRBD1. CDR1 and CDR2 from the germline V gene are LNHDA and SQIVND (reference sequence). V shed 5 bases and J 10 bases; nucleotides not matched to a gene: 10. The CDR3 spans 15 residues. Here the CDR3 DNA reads TGTGCCAGTAGTGTGACAGGGGACTTGAGGTCACCCCTCCACTTT. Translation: CASSVTGDLRSPLHF. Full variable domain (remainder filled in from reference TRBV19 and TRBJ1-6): DGGITQSPKYLFRKEGQNVTLSCEQNLNHDAMYWYRQDPGQGLRLIYYSQIVNDFQKGDIAEGYSVSREKKESFPLTVTSAQKNPTAFYLCASSVTGDLRSPLHFGNGTRLTVT.

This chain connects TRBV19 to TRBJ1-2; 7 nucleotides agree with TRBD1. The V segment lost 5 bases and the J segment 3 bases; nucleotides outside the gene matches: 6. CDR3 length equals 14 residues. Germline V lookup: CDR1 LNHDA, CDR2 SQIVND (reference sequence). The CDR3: CASSPRGAYYGYTF. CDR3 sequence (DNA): TGTGCCAGTAGTCCCAGGGGGGCATACTATGGCTACACCTTC.

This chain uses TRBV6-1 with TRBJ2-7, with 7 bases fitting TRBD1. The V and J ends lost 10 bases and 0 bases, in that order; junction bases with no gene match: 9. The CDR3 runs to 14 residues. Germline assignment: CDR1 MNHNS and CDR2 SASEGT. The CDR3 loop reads CAIRWGQSSYEQYF. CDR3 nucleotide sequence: TGTGCCATCAGATGGGGACAGAGCTCCTACGAGCAGTACTTC.

The CDR3 nucleotides read TGTGCCATCAAGATCCCCGGGAGCTCCTACAATGAGCAGTTCTTC. The encoded protein is CAIKIPGSSYNEQFF. The J gene is TRBJ2-1, the V gene TRBV28; possibly TRBD2 for D (6 bases). Per the germline V gene, CDR1 is MDHEN and CDR2 is SYDVKM. V was pared by 10 bases and J by 0 bases, with 16 bases between. The CDR3 runs 15 residues.

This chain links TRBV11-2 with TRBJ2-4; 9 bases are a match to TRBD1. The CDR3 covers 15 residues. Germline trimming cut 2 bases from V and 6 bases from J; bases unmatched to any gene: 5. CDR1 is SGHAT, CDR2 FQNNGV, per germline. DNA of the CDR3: TGTGCCAGCAGCTTAAGGGGGACAGGGATAAACATTCAGTACTTC. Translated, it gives CASSLRGTGINIQYF.

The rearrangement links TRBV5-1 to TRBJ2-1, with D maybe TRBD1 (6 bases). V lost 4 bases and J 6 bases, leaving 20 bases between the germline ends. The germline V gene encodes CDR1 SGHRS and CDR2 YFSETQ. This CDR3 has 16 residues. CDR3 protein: CASSAGSGTNINEQFF. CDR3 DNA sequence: TGCGCCAGCAGCGCGGGCTCGGGGACAAATATCAATGAGCAGTTCTTC. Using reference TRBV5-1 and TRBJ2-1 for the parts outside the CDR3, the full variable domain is KAGVTQTPRYLIKTRGQQVTLSCSPISGHRSVSWYQQTPGQGLQFLFEYFSETQRNKGNFPGRFSGRQFSNSRSEMNVSTLELGDSALYLCASSAGSGTNINEQFFGPGTRLTVL.

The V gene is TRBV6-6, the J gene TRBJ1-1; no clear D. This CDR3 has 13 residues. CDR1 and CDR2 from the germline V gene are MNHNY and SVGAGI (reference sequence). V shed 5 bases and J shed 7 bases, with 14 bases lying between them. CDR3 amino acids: CASSLREASEAFF. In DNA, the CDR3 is TGTGCCAGCAGTCTGAGGGAGGCGAGTGAAGCTTTCTTT.

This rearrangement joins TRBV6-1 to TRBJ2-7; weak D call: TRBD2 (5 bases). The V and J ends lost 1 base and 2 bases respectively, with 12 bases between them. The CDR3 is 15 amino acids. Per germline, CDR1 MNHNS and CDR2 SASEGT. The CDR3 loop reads CASSEDPRGPYEQYV. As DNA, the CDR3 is TGTGCCAGCAGTGAAGATCCTCGAGGGCCCTACGAGCAGTACGTC.

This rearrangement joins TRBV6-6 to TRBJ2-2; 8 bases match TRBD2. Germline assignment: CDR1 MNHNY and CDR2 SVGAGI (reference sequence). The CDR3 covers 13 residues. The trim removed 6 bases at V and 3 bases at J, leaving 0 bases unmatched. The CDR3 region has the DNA TGTGCCAGCAGCGGGGGGGACACCGGGGAGCTGTTTTTT. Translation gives CASSGGDTGELFF.

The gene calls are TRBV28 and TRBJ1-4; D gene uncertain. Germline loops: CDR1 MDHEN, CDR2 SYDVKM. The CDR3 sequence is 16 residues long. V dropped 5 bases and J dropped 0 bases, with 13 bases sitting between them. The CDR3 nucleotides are TGTGCCAGCAGTCCCCCGCTACAGACAACTAATGAAAAACTGTTTTTT. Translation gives CASSPPLQTTNEKLFF.

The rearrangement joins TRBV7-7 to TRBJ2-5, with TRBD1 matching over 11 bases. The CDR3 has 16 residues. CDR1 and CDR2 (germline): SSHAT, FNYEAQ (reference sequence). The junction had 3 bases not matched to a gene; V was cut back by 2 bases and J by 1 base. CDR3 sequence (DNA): TGTGCCAGCAGCTTAACCGGACAGGGGGCCCAAGAGACCCAGTACTTC. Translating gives CASSLTGQGAQETQYF.

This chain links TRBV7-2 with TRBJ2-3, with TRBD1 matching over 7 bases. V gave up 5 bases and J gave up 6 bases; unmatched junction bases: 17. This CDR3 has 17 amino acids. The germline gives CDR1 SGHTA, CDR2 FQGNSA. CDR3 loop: CASSPSYRGRELDTQYF. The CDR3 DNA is TGTGCCAGCAGCCCCTCTTACAGGGGACGGGAACTGGATACGCAGTATTTT.

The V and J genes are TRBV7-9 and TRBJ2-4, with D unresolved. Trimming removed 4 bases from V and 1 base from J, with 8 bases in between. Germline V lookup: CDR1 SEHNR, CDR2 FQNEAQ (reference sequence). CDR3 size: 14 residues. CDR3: CASSSPLAKNIQYF. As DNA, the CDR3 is TGTGCCAGCAGCTCTCCCCTCGCCAAAAACATTCAGTACTTC.

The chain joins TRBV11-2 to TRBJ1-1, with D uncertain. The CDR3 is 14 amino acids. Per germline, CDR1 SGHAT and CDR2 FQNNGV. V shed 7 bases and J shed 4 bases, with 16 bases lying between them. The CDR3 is CASTKGSEGTEAFF. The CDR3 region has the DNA TGTGCCAGCACCAAAGGGAGCGAAGGCACTGAAGCTTTCTTT.

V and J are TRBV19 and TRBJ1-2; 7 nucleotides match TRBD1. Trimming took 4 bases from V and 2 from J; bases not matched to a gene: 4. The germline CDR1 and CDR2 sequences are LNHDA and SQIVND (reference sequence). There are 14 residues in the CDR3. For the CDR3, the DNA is TGTGCCAGTAGTACGGGGACAGTCAACTATGGCTACACCTTC. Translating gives CASSTGTVNYGYTF.

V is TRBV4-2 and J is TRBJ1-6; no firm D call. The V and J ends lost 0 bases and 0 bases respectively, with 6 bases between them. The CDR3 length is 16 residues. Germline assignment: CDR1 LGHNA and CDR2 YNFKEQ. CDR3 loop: CASSQDYSSYNSPLHF. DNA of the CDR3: TGTGCCAGCAGCCAAGACTACAGCTCCTATAATTCACCCCTCCACTTT.

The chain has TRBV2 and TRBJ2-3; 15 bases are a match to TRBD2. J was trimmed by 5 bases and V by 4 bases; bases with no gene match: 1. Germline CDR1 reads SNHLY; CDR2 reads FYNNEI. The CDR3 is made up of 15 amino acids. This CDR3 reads CASSGTSGREDTQYF. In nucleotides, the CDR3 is TGTGCCAGCAGTGGGACTAGCGGGAGGGAAGATACGCAGTATTTT.

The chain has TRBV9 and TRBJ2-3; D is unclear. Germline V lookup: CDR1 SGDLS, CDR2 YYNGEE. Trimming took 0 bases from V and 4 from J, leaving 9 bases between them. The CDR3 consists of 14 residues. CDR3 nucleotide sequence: TGTGCCAGCAGCGTAGACTACGTCGCAGATACGCAGTATTTT. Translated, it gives CASSVDYVADTQYF.

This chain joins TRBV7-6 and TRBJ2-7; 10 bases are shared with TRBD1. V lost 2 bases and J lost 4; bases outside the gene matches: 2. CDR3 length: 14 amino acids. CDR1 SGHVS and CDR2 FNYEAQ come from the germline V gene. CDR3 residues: CASSLSDRGYEQYF. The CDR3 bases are TGTGCCAGCAGCTTATCGGACAGGGGGTACGAGCAGTACTTC. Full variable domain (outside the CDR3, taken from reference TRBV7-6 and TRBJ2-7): GAGVSQSPRYKVTKRGQDVALRCDPISGHVSLYWYRQALGQGPEFLTYFNYEAQQDKSGLPNDRFSAERPEGSISTLTIQRTEQRDSAMYRCASSLSDRGYEQYFGPGTRLTVT.